This T cell receptor (beta chain) appears in the sequencing data of a study of cytomegalovirus exposure and HLA in healthy donors. Overall study context: Early released data comprised around 79 million unique TCRs from HLA-typed donors.

V was cut by 5 bases and J by 2 bases, with 6 bases left in between. Germline loops: CDR1 SGHTA, CDR2 FQGTGA. This CDR3 region has 13 residues. This clone was detected only once. Amplification used 60 Vbeta primers and 13 Jbeta primers. TCRdb keeps only in-frame clones here, not all; method: immunoSEQ multiplex PCR. This sample has fewer than 200,000 clones, with 80% to 90% found just once. The TCR originated in a man aged 40-49 years in good health and CMV-seropositive. The source material was PBMCs. The V gene is TRBV7-3, the J gene TRBJ2-2; a possible D gene is TRBD2 (5 bases). Written as DNA, the CDR3 is TGTGCCAGCAGCACTAGTAACACCGGGGAGCTGTTTTTT. Translating gives CASSTSNTGELFF. Together with reference TRBV7-3 and TRBJ2-2, the CDR3 gives the full variable domain: GAGVSQTPSNKVTEKGKYVELRCDPISGHTALYWYRQSLGQGPEFLIYFQGTGAADDSGLPNDRFFAVRPEGSVSTLKIQRTERGDSAVYLCASSTSNTGELFFGEGSRLTVL.